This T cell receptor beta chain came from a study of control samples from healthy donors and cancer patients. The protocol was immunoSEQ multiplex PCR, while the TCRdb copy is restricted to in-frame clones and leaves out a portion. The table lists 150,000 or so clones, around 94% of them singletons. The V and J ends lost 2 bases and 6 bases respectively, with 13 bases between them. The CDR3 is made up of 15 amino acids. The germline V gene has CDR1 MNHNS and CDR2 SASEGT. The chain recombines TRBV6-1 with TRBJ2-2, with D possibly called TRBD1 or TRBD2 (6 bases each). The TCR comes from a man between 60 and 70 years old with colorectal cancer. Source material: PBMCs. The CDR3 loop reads CASSEIWGAPGELFF. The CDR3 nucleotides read TGTGCCAGCAGTGAAATTTGGGGGGCCCCCGGGGAGCTGTTTTTT.